Given below is one T cell receptor beta chain in context. The target antigen is unknown. These data come from a study of T cells expressing NK-cell markers. About the study: Repertoire data for TCR beta were derived from sorted T cells (CD3+CD56+NKG2C+, CD3+CD56+NKG2C- and CD3+CD56-NKG2C+). Study findings and constraints: One observes that, in a handful of donors, these clonotypes were also the leading ones within the CD3+CD56-NKG2C+ fraction. It is unclear if expanded NKG2C-expressing clones target HCMV antigens.

TCRdb reprocessed the 5' RACE reads and keeps a single row for each CDR3 protein, giving no DNA. The table gives 500,000 to 600,000 distinct CDR3 sequences; the top ten clones make up 3.5% to 4.5% of it. The sample was blood T cells: a sorted CD56 or NKG2C T cell subset, CD4+ or CD8+ T cells, or bulk PBMC T cells (not recorded which). The TCR sequence derives from a man younger than 35 in good health.

This CDR3 is CASSQEWGTGEAGELFF. The V call is TRBV4-2, the J call TRBJ2-2; TCRdb's D gene call, TRBD1, goes unchecked for lack of DNA. CDR3 size: 17 residues. Per the germline V gene, CDR1 is LGHNA and CDR2 is YNFKEQ.